The 28 T cell receptor beta chains below were found in one sample sequenced in a study of T-cell reconstitution after alpha-beta-depleted transplantation in children. Preparation of the TCRbeta library involved a method that used unique molecular identifiers. A single record per CDR3 protein comes from TCRdb applying MiXCR to the PCR reads. Of some 280,000 distinct CDR3 sequences in the sample, roughly 9.5% were seen once. The material was PBMCs from the stem cell graft donor, obtained from the stem cell graft. Every receptor here comes from a human donor who donated a stem cell graft to a child with SCID.

This clonotype was seen more than once but under ten times. The chain combines TRBV20-1 with TRBJ1-1, with 7 bases fitting TRBD1. There are 16 residues in the CDR3. The ends lost 2 bases at V and 4 bases at J; junction bases unmatched: 13. Germline loops: CDR1 DFQATT, CDR2 SNEGSKA (reference sequence). The CDR3 sequence is CSARRRGRSEATEAFF. The CDR3 nucleotides read TGCAGTGCTAGAAGAAGGGGGCGTAGTGAGGCCACTGAAGCTTTCTTT.

This clonotype has at least ten counts. The gene calls are TRBV25-1 and TRBJ2-1, with TRBD2 matching over 7 bases. The CDR3 covers 14 residues. Germline V gene data show CDR1 as MGHDK and CDR2 as SYGVNS. With V trimmed by 3 bases and J by 6 bases, 5 bases remained unmatched. CDR3 coding DNA: TGTGCCAGCAGTGAGGGGGGGGAAGGCAATGAGCAGTTCTTC. It codes for CASSEGGEGNEQFF.

This clonotype was recorded at least ten times. J is TRBJ2-3 and V is TRBV15, with D hard to call. The V and J ends lost 6 bases and 2 bases respectively, with 9 bases between them. CDR1 LNHNV and CDR2 YYDKDF come from the germline V gene (reference sequence). This CDR3 has 13 residues. The CDR3 loop is CATRGLTTDTQYF. For the CDR3, the DNA is TGTGCCACCAGGGGATTAACCACAGATACGCAGTATTTT.

This chain uses TRBV12-3 or TRBV12-4 with TRBJ1-1; the match to TRBD1 covers 11 bases. V gave up 6 bases and J gave up 1 base; unmatched junction bases: 4. The CDR3 covers 15 residues. Written as DNA, the CDR3 is TGTGCCAGCAGGGGACAGGGGGTTTGGAACACTGAAGCTTTCTTT. It encodes CASRGQGVWNTEAFF.

This clonotype has just a few counts. At one end, the junction sequence differs from germline, possibly due to a read error. This chain connects TRBV18 to TRBJ2-7; 8 bases fit TRBD2. Germline-derived CDR1 and CDR2 are KGHSH and LQKENI. There are 14 residues in the CDR3. CDR3 bases: TGTGCCAACTCACCAGCGGGGGAGTACTACGAGCAGTACTTC. Translating it yields CANSPAGEYYEQYF.

This clonotype was counted at least ten times. In nucleotides, the CDR3 is TGTGCCATCAGTGAATACAGGATCGACTCCTACAATGAGCAGTTCTTC. Its protein is CAISEYRIDSYNEQFF. This chain uses TRBV10-3 with TRBJ2-1; a possible D gene is TRBD1 (5 bases). CDR3 length: 16 residues. From germline, CDR1 is ENHRY and CDR2 SYGVKD. V shed 3 bases and J shed 0 bases, with 12 bases lying between them.

This clonotype showed up just a few times. This rearrangement joins TRBV20-1 to TRBJ2-2; the match to TRBD2 covers 10 bases. This CDR3 has 14 amino acids. V gave up 4 bases and J gave up 6 bases; unmatched junction bases: 5. Per germline, CDR1 DFQATT and CDR2 SNEGSKA (reference sequence). CDR3: CSAKSGGAAGELFF. The CDR3 bases are TGCAGTGCTAAGAGCGGGGGGGCGGCCGGGGAGCTGTTTTTT.

This clonotype was observed a few times. The J gene is TRBJ2-5, the V gene TRBV14; 10 bases match TRBD1. V lost 3 bases and J lost 1; bases outside the gene matches: 8. Germline lookup yields CDR1 SGHDN and CDR2 FVKESK. The CDR3 length is 17 residues. The CDR3 protein is CASSHLAGTGVQETQYF. DNA of the CDR3: TGTGCCAGCAGCCATTTAGCCGGGACAGGGGTCCAAGAGACCCAGTACTTC.

CDR3 in amino acids: CASDTAAGRPADTQYF. The CDR3 region has the DNA TGCGCCAGCGACACAGCCGCGGGGCGTCCCGCAGATACGCAGTATTTT. This chain connects TRBV5-1 to TRBJ2-3, with TRBD2 as a possible D gene (6 bases). The germline V and J ends were trimmed by 7 bases and 4 bases, with 22 bases remaining between them. CDR1 is SGHRS, CDR2 YFSETQ, per germline. The CDR3 spans 16 residues.

A few counts support this clonotype. The V and J genes are TRBV5-4 and TRBJ2-3; possibly TRBD1 or TRBD2 for D (6 bases each). The V gene's germline CDR1 is SGHNT and CDR2 YYREEE (reference sequence). This CDR3 contains 15 residues. Trimming took off 0 bases at V and 5 bases at J, with 13 bases between the two ends. The CDR3 DNA reads as TGTGCCAGCAGCTTGGTATCGGGGGCTCGAGATACGCAGTATTTT. It codes for CASSLVSGARDTQYF.

Only a few counts were recorded for this clonotype. The chain has TRBV20-1 and TRBJ1-1, with TRBD1 matching 10 bases. V gave up 3 bases and J gave up 7 bases; unmatched junction bases: 14. The CDR3 runs to 16 residues. Germline CDR1 reads DFQATT; CDR2 reads SNEGSKA (reference sequence). The CDR3: CSASTGTGDNLDEAFF. The CDR3, as DNA: TGCAGTGCTAGTACCGGGACAGGGGACAATCTCGATGAAGCTTTCTTT.

The V gene is TRBV7-2, the J gene TRBJ2-3; 8 bases are a match to TRBD2. This CDR3 region has 16 residues. Germline V gives CDR1 SGHTA, CDR2 FQGNSA. Trimming cost V 10 bases and J 4 bases; bases outside gene matches: 16. Here the CDR3 reads CATERGKGTRADTQYF. Written as DNA, the CDR3 is TGTGCCACCGAGAGGGGAAAGGGGACTAGAGCAGATACGCAGTATTTT.

The chain uses TRBV9 and TRBJ1-3; D not certain. V lost 6 bases and J lost 0, with 1 base in between. CDR1 is SGDLS and CDR2 is YYNGEE in the germline V gene. The CDR3 runs to 11 residues. CDR3 loop: CASNSGNTIYF. CDR3 bases: TGTGCCAGCAACTCTGGAAACACCATATATTTT.

There are many counts of this clonotype. The gene calls are TRBV7-6 and TRBJ2-3; D perhaps matches TRBD1 (5 bases). CDR1 is SGHVS and CDR2 is FNYEAQ in the germline V gene. The ends were cut back, 3 bases at V and 3 bases at J, with 7 bases in the middle. CDR3 length: 13 amino acids. The CDR3 sequence: CASSFRGTDTQYF. The DNA for the CDR3 is TGTGCCAGCAGCTTTAGGGGAACAGATACGCAGTATTTT.

This clonotype was observed at least ten times. The chain has TRBV12-3 or TRBV12-4 and TRBJ2-2; 10 nucleotides line up with TRBD1. After removal of 5 bases from V and 5 bases from J, the junction contained 11 bases not matched to a gene. CDR3 length: 17 amino acids. The CDR3 DNA reads as TGTGCCAGCAGTCCCCGGGACAGGGGCGGTTGGACCGGGGAGCTGTTTTTT. Its translation is CASSPRDRGGWTGELFF.

The chain has TRBV5-1 and TRBJ2-7; 8 nucleotides agree with TRBD1. The CDR3 has 15 residues. The ends lost 2 bases at V and 7 bases at J; junction bases unmatched: 11. The germline gives CDR1 SGHRS, CDR2 YFSETQ. In DNA form, the CDR3 reads TGCGCCAGCAGCTTATCTACAGGGGGGTTTTGGGAGCAGTACTTC. This gives the protein CASSLSTGGFWEQYF.

This clonotype occurred many times. The chain is built from TRBV18 and TRBJ2-1, with D possibly TRBD2 on 6 matching bases. CDR1 is KGHSH, CDR2 LQKENI, per germline. This CDR3 has 14 amino acids. The V end was cut by 3 bases, the J end by 8 bases, with 14 bases between. CDR3 nucleotides: TGTGCCAGCTCACCCGGTGGGGGGATCGATGAGCAGTTCTTC. Protein: CASSPGGGIDEQFF.

The chain combines TRBV14 with TRBJ1-4, with 8 bases matching TRBD1. Trimming took 4 bases from V and 3 from J; bases not matched to a gene: 4. Germline CDR1 reads SGHDN; CDR2 reads FVKESK. The CDR3 has 15 residues. CDR3 sequence: CASSPRTGPNEKLFF. In nucleotides, the CDR3 is TGTGCCAGCAGCCCGCGGACAGGGCCTAATGAAAAACTGTTTTTT.

This clonotype showed up just a few times. The rearrangement joins TRBV6-5 to TRBJ1-1; D is undetermined. Looked up from germline, CDR1 is MNHEY and CDR2 is SVGAGI. The CDR3 runs to 15 residues. V was trimmed by 7 bases and J by 2 bases, leaving 17 bases between them. The CDR3 DNA follows: TGTGCCAGCACGCATCTGGCAGGAGGAAACACTGAAGCTTTCTTT. Translation: CASTHLAGGNTEAFF.

The chain links TRBV10-3 to TRBJ2-7; D unclear. CDR1 is ENHRY and CDR2 is SYGVKD in the germline V gene. Trimming pared 4 bases from V and 2 bases from J, leaving 9 bases between. CDR3 length: 13 amino acids. The CDR3, as DNA: TGTGCCATCAGTGTGCAGACTGCCTACGAGCAGTACTTC. Translating it yields CAISVQTAYEQYF.

The V gene is TRBV27, the J gene TRBJ2-2; 10 bases map to TRBD2. Germline V lookup: CDR1 MNHEY, CDR2 SMNVEV (reference sequence). Losses at the gene ends were 3 bases for V and 6 bases for J; bases not matched to a gene: 1. The CDR3 loop spans 14 amino acids. The CDR3 DNA follows: TGTGCCAGCAGTTTTCTAGCGGGGGCCGGGGAGCTGTTTTTT. This translates into CASSFLAGAGELFF.

This clonotype occurred many times. The V call is TRBV3-1, the J call TRBJ2-2, with 7 nucleotides matching TRBD2. Germline V gene lookup returns CDR1 LGHDT and CDR2 YNNKEL (reference sequence). V lost 3 bases, J lost 6 bases, and 1 base stayed unmatched. This CDR3 has 13 residues. The CDR3 here is CASSHLAAGELFF. The CDR3 DNA sequence: TGTGCCAGCAGCCATCTAGCGGCCGGGGAGCTGTTTTTT.

This clonotype was seen at least ten times. V gene TRBV7-8 combines with J gene TRBJ2-1, with 8 bases identical to TRBD1. This CDR3 spans 14 amino acids. The germline CDR1 and CDR2 sequences are SGHVS and FQNEAQ. Trimming at V came to 4 bases and at J to 8 bases, leaving 7 bases not matched to a gene. CDR3 bases: TGTGCCAGCAGCTCTACCGGGACAGGCTATGAGCAGTTCTTC. Amino acids: CASSSTGTGYEQFF.

Notes on this clonotype: The junction departs from germline at one end; a sequencing error may be responsible. The chain has TRBV7-7 and TRBJ2-5, with 7 bases lining up with TRBD1. Germline assignment: CDR1 SSHAT and CDR2 FNYEAQ (reference sequence). This CDR3 spans 14 amino acids. CDR3 region: CASSQGQYQETQYF. DNA of the CDR3: TGTGCTAGCAGCCAGGGACAGTACCAAGAGACCCAGTACTTC.

This clonotype was seen more than once but under ten times. The chain recombines TRBV12-3 or TRBV12-4 with TRBJ1-1; no clear D. V was trimmed by 5 bases and J by 7 bases, leaving 11 bases between them. The CDR3 has 12 residues. The CDR3 DNA sequence: TGTGCCAGCAGTCTGGGCGCAGGTGAAGCTTTCTTT. This codes for CASSLGAGEAFF.

V and J are TRBV24-1 and TRBJ2-1; 7 bases fit TRBD1. The germline V gene has CDR1 KGHDR and CDR2 SFDVKD. The CDR3 totals 15 residues. V shed 3 bases, J shed 4 bases, and the junction held 5 bases outside the gene matches. CDR3 sequence reads: CATSDAGTVYNEQFF. For the CDR3, the DNA is TGTGCCACCAGTGATGCCGGGACAGTTTACAATGAGCAGTTCTTC.

Worth noting for this clonotype: A much larger clone is a single base away; this may be a read error. CDR3 residues: CASSLQSGSTEAFF. The DNA for the CDR3 is TGTGCCAGCAGTTTACAGAGCGGGAGCACTGAAGCTTTCTTT. V usage is TRBV12-3 or TRBV12-4 and J usage is TRBJ1-1; D not certain. This CDR3 has 14 residues. The V gene lost 2 bases and the J gene lost 4 bases, with 11 bases spanning the gap.

This clonotype was counted a few times. The chain couples TRBV29-1 to TRBJ2-7; D gene unclear. The germline V and J ends were trimmed by 3 bases and 0 bases, with 12 bases remaining between them. The CDR3 has 14 residues. The germline CDR1 and CDR2 sequences are SQVTM and ANQGSEA. The CDR3 region has the DNA TGCAGCGTTGAGCTCCCAGTTAGCTCCTACGAGCAGTACTTC. Protein: CSVELPVSSYEQYF.